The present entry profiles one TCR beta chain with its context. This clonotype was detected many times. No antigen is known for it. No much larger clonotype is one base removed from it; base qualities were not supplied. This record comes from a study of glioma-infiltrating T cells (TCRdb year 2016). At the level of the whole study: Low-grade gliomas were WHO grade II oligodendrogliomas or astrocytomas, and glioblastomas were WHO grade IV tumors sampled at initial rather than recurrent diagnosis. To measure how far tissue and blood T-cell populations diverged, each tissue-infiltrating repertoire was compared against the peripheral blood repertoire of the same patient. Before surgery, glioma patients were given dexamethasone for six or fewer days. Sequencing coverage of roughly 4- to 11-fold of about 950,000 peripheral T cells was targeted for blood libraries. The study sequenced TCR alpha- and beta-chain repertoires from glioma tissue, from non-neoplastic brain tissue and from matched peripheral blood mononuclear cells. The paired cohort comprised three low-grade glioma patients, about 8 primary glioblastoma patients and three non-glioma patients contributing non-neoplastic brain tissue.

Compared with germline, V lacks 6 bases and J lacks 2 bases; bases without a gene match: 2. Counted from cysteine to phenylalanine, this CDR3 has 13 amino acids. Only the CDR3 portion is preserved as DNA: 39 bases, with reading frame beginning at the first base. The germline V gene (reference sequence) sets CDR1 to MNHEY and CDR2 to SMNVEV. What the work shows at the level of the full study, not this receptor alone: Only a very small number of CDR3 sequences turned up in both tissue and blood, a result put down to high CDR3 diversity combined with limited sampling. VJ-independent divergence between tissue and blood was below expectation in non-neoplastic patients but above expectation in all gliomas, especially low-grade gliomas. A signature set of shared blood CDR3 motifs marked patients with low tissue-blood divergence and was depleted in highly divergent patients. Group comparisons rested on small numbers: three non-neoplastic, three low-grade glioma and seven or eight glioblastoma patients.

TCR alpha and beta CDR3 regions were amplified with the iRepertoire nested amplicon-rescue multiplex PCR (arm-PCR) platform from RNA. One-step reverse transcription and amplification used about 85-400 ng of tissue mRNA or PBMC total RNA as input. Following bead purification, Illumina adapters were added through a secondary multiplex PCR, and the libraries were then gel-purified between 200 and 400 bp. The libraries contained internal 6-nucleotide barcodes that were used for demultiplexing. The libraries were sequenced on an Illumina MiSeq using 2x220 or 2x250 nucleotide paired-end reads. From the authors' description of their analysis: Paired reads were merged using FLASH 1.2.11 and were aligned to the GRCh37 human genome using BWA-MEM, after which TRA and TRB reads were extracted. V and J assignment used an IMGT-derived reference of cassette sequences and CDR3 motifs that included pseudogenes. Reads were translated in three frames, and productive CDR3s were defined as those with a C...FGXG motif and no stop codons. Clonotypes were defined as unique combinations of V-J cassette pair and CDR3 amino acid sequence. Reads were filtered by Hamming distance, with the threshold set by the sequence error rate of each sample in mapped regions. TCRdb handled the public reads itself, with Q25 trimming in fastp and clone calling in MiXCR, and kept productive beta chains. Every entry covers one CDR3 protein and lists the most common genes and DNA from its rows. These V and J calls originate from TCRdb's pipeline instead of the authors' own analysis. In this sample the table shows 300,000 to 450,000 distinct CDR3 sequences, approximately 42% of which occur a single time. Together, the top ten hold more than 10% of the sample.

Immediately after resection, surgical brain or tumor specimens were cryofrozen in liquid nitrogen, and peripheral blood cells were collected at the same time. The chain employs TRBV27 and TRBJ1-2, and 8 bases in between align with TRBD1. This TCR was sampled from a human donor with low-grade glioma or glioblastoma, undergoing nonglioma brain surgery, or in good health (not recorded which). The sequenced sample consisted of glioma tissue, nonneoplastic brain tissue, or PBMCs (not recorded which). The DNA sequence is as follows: TGTGCCAGCAGGTACAGGGGGAACTATGGCTACACCTTC. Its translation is CASRYRGNYGYTF.